This T cell receptor (beta chain) was found in a study of T cell responses to AZD1222 COVID-19 vaccine. Study-wide results and limits: Epitopes outside B.1.351 and B.1.1.7 mutated regions reportedly drew nearly half of spike TCRs. Clonal diversity was possibly underestimated, and the donors were mostly white British, with more females. Spike-specific TCR repertoires showed rising breadth and depth after two AZD1222 doses. Only after the peak T cell response were repertoires sampled.

TCRdb's copy holds only in-frame clones and misses some; the assay was immunoSEQ multiplex PCR. The sample consists of about 68,000 clones, approximately 91% of them appearing once. With respect to this clone: Its antigen is as yet unknown.

The CDR3 runs to 13 residues. V dropped 5 bases and J dropped 6 bases, with 13 bases sitting between them. Germline loops: CDR1 MNHEY, CDR2 SMNVEV (reference sequence). This material consisted of peripheral blood, taken on day 0 of AZD1222 vaccination. The rearrangement joins TRBV27 to TRBJ1-1; D not resolved. This sequence originates from an adult in good health. The CDR3 nucleotides are TGTGCCAGCAGTCCCGGCAGGTCGCCTGAAGCTTTCTTT. Translated: CASSPGRSPEAFF.